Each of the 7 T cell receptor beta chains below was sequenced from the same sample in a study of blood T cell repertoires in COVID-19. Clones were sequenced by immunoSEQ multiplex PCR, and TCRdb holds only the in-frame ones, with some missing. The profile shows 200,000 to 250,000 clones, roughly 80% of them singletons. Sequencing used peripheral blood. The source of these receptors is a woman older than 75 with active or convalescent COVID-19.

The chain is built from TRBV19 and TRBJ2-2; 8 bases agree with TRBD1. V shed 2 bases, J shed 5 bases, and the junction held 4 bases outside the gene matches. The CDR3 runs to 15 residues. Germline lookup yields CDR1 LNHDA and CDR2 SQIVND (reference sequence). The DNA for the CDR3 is TGTGCCAGTAGTATACCGACAGGGGTTACCGGGGAGCTGTTTTTT. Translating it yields CASSIPTGVTGELFF.

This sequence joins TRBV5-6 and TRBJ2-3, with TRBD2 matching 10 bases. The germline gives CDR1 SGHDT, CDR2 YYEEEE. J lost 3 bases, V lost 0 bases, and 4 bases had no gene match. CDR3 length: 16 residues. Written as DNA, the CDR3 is TGTGCCAGCAGCTTGGCCTCGGGACTAGCGACAGATACGCAGTATTTT. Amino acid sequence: CASSLASGLATDTQYF.

The CDR3 here is CASSQDRGLWNEQFF. The CDR3 DNA reads as TGTGCCAGCAGCCAAGACAGGGGGCTGTGGAATGAGCAGTTCTTC. The chain links TRBV3-1 (or the pseudogene TRBV3-2) to TRBJ2-1, with 8 bases that match TRBD1. The CDR3 totals 15 residues. CDR1 LGHDT and CDR2 YNNKEL come from the germline V gene (reference sequence). The J segment lost 7 bases and the V segment lost 0 bases, leaving 5 bases of the junction unmatched.

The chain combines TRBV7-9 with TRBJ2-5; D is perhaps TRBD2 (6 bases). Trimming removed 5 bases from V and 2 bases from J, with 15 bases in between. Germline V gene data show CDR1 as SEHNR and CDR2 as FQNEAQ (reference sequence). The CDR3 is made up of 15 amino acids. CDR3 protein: CASSPLGGRQETQYF. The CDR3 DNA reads TGTGCCAGCAGCCCTCTGGGGGGAAGGCAAGAGACCCAGTACTTC.

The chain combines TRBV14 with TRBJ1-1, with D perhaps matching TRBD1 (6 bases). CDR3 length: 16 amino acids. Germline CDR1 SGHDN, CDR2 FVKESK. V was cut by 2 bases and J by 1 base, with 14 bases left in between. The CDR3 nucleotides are TGTGCCAGCAGCCAACGGGCACCCAGGGGGAACACTGAAGCTTTCTTT. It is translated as CASSQRAPRGNTEAFF.

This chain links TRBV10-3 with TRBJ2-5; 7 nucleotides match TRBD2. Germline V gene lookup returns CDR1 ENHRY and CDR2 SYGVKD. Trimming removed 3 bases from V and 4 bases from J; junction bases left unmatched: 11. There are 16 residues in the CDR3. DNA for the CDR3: TGTGCCATCAGTGACCCCACCGGGGGGTCCATAGAGACCCAGTACTTC. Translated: CAISDPTGGSIETQYF.

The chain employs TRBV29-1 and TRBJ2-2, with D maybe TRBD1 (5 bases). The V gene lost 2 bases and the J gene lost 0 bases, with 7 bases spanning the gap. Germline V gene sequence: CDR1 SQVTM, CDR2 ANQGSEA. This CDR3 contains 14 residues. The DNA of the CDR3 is TGCAGCGTTGAAAGACAGTCGAACACCGGGGAGCTGTTTTTT. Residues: CSVERQSNTGELFF.